This T cell receptor beta chain was profiled in a study of PD-1 blockade in classical Hodgkin lymphoma. J lost 4 bases, V lost 5 bases, and 20 bases had no gene match. Germline V lookup: CDR1 SGHVS, CDR2 FQNEAQ. The CDR3 sequence is 20 residues long. Worth noting for this clone: Its matching antigen is unknown.

Study-level findings and limits: Newly diagnosed patients reportedly had lower baseline TCR diversity than healthy donors.

Time point of the sample: newly diagnosed, previously untreated cHL patient sample. Measured with immunoSEQ multiplex PCR; TCRdb has only the in-frame clones, and not every one. The table has 70,000 or so clones, about 93% seen once; the top ten hold roughly 2.7%. The sample consisted of peripheral blood mononuclear cells (PBMCs). The TCR sequence derives from a human donor with classical Hodgkin lymphoma. J is TRBJ2-5 and V is TRBV7-8, with 12 bases identical to TRBD2. The CDR3 region has the DNA TGTGCCAGCAGCCCCGAGGGGCTAGCGGGGGGGTTCGGGTGGCCAGAGACCCAGTACTTC. It translates to CASSPEGLAGGFGWPETQYF.